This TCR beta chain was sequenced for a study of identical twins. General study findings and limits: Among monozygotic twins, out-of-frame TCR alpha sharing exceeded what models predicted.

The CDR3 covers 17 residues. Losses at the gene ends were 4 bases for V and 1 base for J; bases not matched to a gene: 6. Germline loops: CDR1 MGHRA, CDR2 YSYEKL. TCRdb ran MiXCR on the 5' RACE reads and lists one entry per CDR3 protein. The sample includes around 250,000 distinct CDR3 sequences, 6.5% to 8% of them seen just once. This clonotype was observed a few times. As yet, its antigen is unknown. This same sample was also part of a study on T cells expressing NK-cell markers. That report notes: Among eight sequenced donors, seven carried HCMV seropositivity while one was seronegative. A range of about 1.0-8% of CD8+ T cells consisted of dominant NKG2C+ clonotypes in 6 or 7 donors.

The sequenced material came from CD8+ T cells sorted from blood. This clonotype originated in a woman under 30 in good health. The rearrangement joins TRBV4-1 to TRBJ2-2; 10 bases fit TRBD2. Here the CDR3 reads CASSRDTSGMNTGELFF. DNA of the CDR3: TGCGCCAGCAGCCGAGATACTAGCGGGATGAACACCGGGGAGCTGTTTTTT.